The 21 T cell receptor beta chains presented below share a single source sample, sequenced in a study of beta chain features in type 1 diabetes. Antigens for these TCRs are unknown. The investigators reverse transcribed all of the isolated RNA, so they sequenced expressed TCRB transcripts. TCRdb keeps only in-frame clones here, not all; method: immunoSEQ multiplex PCR. In the table there are a few hundred thousand clones, 9.6% of which are singletons. Regarding the study as a whole: TCRB CDR3 length was moderately but significantly reduced in all four CD4+ subsets of Type 1 diabetes patients.

Sequenced input: central memory CD4+ T cells from blood. These TCRs come from a man in his thirties or forties with type 1 diabetes.

This clone showed up just a few times. This sequence joins TRBV5-4 and TRBJ2-7, with 7 bases lining up with TRBD1. Germline CDR1 is SGHNT and CDR2 is YYREEE (reference sequence). This CDR3 has 15 amino acids. The junction had 6 bases not matched to a gene; V was cut back by 0 bases and J by 3 bases. CDR3 loop: CASSLGRDRRYEQYF. The CDR3 nucleotides are TGTGCCAGCAGCTTGGGTCGGGACAGACGCTACGAGCAGTACTTC. Full variable domain (missing parts from reference TRBV5-4 and TRBJ2-7): ETGVTQSPTHLIKTRGQQVTLRCSSQSGHNTVSWYQQALGQGPQFIFQYYREEENGRGNFPPRFSGLQFPNYSSELNVNALELDDSALYLCASSLGRDRRYEQYFGPGTRLTVT.

J is TRBJ2-3 and V is TRBV6-5; TRBD2 is a possible D gene (5 bases). The CDR3 extends over 15 amino acids. Germline V gene sequence: CDR1 MNHEY, CDR2 SVGAGI. Trimming removed 2 bases from V and 6 bases from J, with 15 bases in between. Written as DNA, the CDR3 is TGTGCCAGCAGTTACGGGTGGGAGCATGCGGATACGCAGTATTTT. This translates into CASSYGWEHADTQYF.

The sample holds many counts of this clone. The J gene is TRBJ2-5, the V gene TRBV6-5; either TRBD1 or TRBD2 may supply D (5 bases each). Germline CDR1 and CDR2: MNHEY and SVGAGI. The V and J ends lost 8 bases and 5 bases respectively, with 12 bases between them. The CDR3 extends over 12 amino acids. The CDR3 DNA is TGTGCCAGCGGTCGGGGACCGGAGACCCAGTACTTC. Translated: CASGRGPETQYF.

The V and J genes are TRBV9 and TRBJ2-2; D gene uncertain. Germline CDR1 SGDLS, CDR2 YYNGEE. There are 15 residues in the CDR3. Deletions cut 0 bases from V and 2 bases from J, with 8 bases between. As DNA, the CDR3 is TGTGCCAGCAGCGTAGAACTACTAAACACCGGGGAGCTGTTTTTT. It translates to CASSVELLNTGELFF.

In its sample, this clone was seen a few times. Other DNA sequences in this sample translate to the same CDR3. The chain has TRBV29-1 and TRBJ1-1; 9 nucleotides match TRBD1. The J segment lost 1 base and the V segment lost 6 bases, leaving 3 bases of the junction unmatched. Germline V CDR1 and CDR2: SQVTM, ANQGSEA. The CDR3 contains 13 residues. The CDR3, as DNA: TGCAGCGTCAAGGGACAGGGGAACACTGAAGCTTTCTTT. Translated: CSVKGQGNTEAFF. Full variable domain (missing parts from reference TRBV29-1 and TRBJ1-1): SAVISQKPSRDICQRGTSLTIQCQVDSQVTMMFWYRQQPGQSLTLIATANQGSEATYESGFVIDKFPISRPNLTFSTLTVSNMSPEDSSIYLCSVKGQGNTEAFFGQGTRLTVV.

This sequence joins TRBV7-9 and TRBJ1-1; the D gene is possibly TRBD1 (6 bases). Germline V gives CDR1 SEHNR, CDR2 FQNEAQ (reference sequence). Trimming left V 2 bases short and J 1 base short, with 11 bases between. The CDR3 runs to 15 residues. The CDR3 loop is CASSLTRGKNTEAFF. The CDR3 nucleotides are TGTGCCAGCAGCTTAACCAGGGGCAAGAACACTGAAGCTTTCTTT.

V usage is TRBV5-1 and J usage is TRBJ2-7; 9 nucleotides align to TRBD1. V shed 4 bases and J 2 bases; nucleotides not matched to a gene: 7. The CDR3 contains 15 residues. CDR1 is SGHRS and CDR2 is YFSETQ in the germline V gene. The CDR3 loop is CASSRIGQGTYEQYF. The DNA for the CDR3 is TGCGCCAGCAGCCGGATCGGACAGGGGACCTACGAGCAGTACTTC.

In this sample, this clone turned up a few times. This chain uses TRBV27 with TRBJ2-3; 9 nucleotides align to TRBD2. The CDR3 runs 15 residues. Germline CDR1 is MNHEY and CDR2 is SMNVEV (reference sequence). With 6 bases clipped from V and 0 bases from J, the junction kept 4 bases outside the gene matches. The CDR3 region has the DNA TGTGCCAGCAGCCAAGGACTAGCGAGCACAGATACGCAGTATTTT. This codes for CASSQGLASTDTQYF.

This clone came up a few times. The chain combines TRBV2 with TRBJ2-2; the match to TRBD2 covers 8 bases. The junction had 7 bases not matched to a gene; V was cut back by 3 bases and J by 7 bases. The germline V gene encodes CDR1 SNHLY and CDR2 FYNNEI. This CDR3 has 15 amino acids. Written as DNA, the CDR3 is TGTGCCAGCAGTGAGTTCGGGAGGGCCATCGGGGAGCTGTTTTTT. Its protein product is CASSEFGRAIGELFF.

This chain links TRBV5-1 with TRBJ2-3; TRBD1 matches 9 bases. The junction had 9 bases not matched to a gene; V was cut back by 5 bases and J by 5 bases. CDR3 length: 15 amino acids. In germline, CDR1 is SGHRS, CDR2 YFSETQ. This chain's CDR3 is CASRHGTGSIDTQYF. The CDR3 DNA reads TGCGCCAGCAGACATGGGACAGGGTCGATAGATACGCAGTATTTT.

This clone was seen a handful of times. The chain is built from TRBV5-4 and TRBJ2-5; TRBD2 matches 7 bases. Germline V gene sequence: CDR1 SGHNT, CDR2 YYREEE (reference sequence). The CDR3 is 14 amino acids. The V and J ends lost 2 bases and 2 bases, in that order; junction bases with no gene match: 3. This chain's CDR3 is CASSFGGGQETQYF. The DNA for the CDR3 is TGTGCCAGCAGCTTTGGCGGGGGTCAAGAGACCCAGTACTTC. The full variable domain, its missing parts supplied by reference TRBV5-4 and TRBJ2-5, is ETGVTQSPTHLIKTRGQQVTLRCSSQSGHNTVSWYQQALGQGPQFIFQYYREEENGRGNFPPRFSGLQFPNYSSELNVNALELDDSALYLCASSFGGGQETQYFGPGTRLLVL.

The CDR3 region is CASSFSSAVSEQFF. The CDR3 DNA sequence: TGTGCCAGCAGTTTTTCTTCTGCCGTCTCTGAGCAGTTCTTC. V is TRBV6-1 and J is TRBJ2-1; D ambiguous. The V and J ends lost 5 bases and 9 bases respectively, with 17 bases between them. Per the germline V gene, CDR1 is MNHNS and CDR2 is SASEGT. CDR3 size: 14 residues.

The chain is built from TRBV11-2 and TRBJ2-1; 10 nucleotides align to TRBD2. Trimming removed 1 base from V and 7 bases from J; junction bases left unmatched: 4. The CDR3 is 15 amino acids. CDR1 and CDR2 from the germline V gene are SGHAT and FQNNGV. The CDR3 region is CASSLVLAGYNEQFF. In nucleotides, the CDR3 is TGTGCCAGCAGCTTAGTACTAGCGGGATATAATGAGCAGTTCTTC.

At least ten counts were recorded for this clone. The V call is TRBV5-4, the J call TRBJ1-2; D is unresolved. V was cut by 0 bases and J by 3 bases, with 9 bases left in between. The CDR3 totals 14 residues. Germline CDR1 and CDR2: SGHNT and YYREEE (reference sequence). CDR3 in amino acids: CASSLDREDYGYTF. CDR3 sequence (DNA): TGTGCCAGCAGCTTGGATCGGGAGGACTATGGCTACACCTTC.

V and J are TRBV5-1 and TRBJ2-5; possible D gene TRBD1, 5 bases. V was shortened by 4 bases and J by 0 bases, with 13 bases between the two germline ends. The CDR3 contains 15 residues. The germline CDR1 and CDR2 sequences are SGHRS and YFSETQ. The CDR3 sequence: CASSPNYRNQETQYF. CDR3 in DNA: TGCGCCAGCAGCCCGAACTACAGGAACCAAGAGACCCAGTACTTC.

This clone was picked up a small number of times. V usage is TRBV25-1 and J usage is TRBJ1-5; D unclear. Trimming took off 4 bases at V and 1 base at J, with 11 bases between the two ends. CDR3 length: 15 residues. Germline V gives CDR1 MGHDK, CDR2 SYGVNS. CDR3 DNA sequence: TGTGCCAGCAGTGGGTCGTGGGAGAGCAATCAGCCCCAGCATTTT. It translates to CASSGSWESNQPQHF. The full variable domain, rest sourced from reference TRBV25-1 and TRBJ1-5, is EADIYQTPRYLVIGTGKKITLECSQTMGHDKMYWYQQDPGMELHLIHYSYGVNSTEKGDLSSESTVSRIRTEHFPLTLESARPSHTSQYLCASSGSWESNQPQHFGDGTRLSIL.

The chain carries TRBV6-6 and TRBJ2-7; 9 nucleotides align to TRBD1. Germline lookup yields CDR1 MNHNY and CDR2 SVGAGI (reference sequence). V dropped 5 bases and J dropped 3; count of bases not matched to a gene: 8. This CDR3 has 15 residues. The CDR3 is CASSKGQGILYEQYF. In nucleotides, the CDR3 is TGTGCCAGCAGTAAGGGACAGGGAATTCTCTACGAGCAGTACTTC.

This clone occurred many times. The chain recombines TRBV28 with TRBJ2-4; TRBD2 is a possible D gene (6 bases). Germline V gene data show CDR1 as MDHEN and CDR2 as SYDVKM. The CDR3 runs 11 residues. Trimming cost V 8 bases and J 7 bases, with 9 bases left between them. CDR3 sequence (DNA): TGTGCCAGCGGAGGGACTAACATTCAGTACTTC. This encodes CASGGTNIQYF.

The chain is built from TRBV11-2 and TRBJ1-1; no clear D. V was pared by 3 bases and J by 1 base, with 9 bases between. The CDR3 length is 14 residues. Germline CDR1 SGHAT, CDR2 FQNNGV. In nucleotides, the CDR3 is TGTGCCAGCAGCTTTACCCAGACGAACACTGAAGCTTTCTTT. It translates to CASSFTQTNTEAFF.

There are a few counts of this clone. This rearrangement joins TRBV11-2 to TRBJ2-1; 10 bases fit TRBD1. CDR1 is SGHAT, CDR2 FQNNGV, per germline. The V segment lost 5 bases and the J segment 6 bases; nucleotides outside the gene matches: 10. The CDR3 contains 16 residues. CDR3 nucleotides: TGTGCCAGCAGCCCAGTCGGGGACAGGGGTCGCAATGAGCAGTTCTTC. It yields the protein CASSPVGDRGRNEQFF. Based on the CDR3 plus reference TRBV11-2 and TRBJ2-1, the full variable domain is EAGVAQSPRYKIIEKRQSVAFWCNPISGHATLYWYQQILGQGPKLLIQFQNNGVVDDSQLPKDRFSAERLKGVDSTLKIQPAKLEDSAVYLCASSPVGDRGRNEQFFGPGTRLTVL.

The rearrangement links TRBV4-3 to TRBJ2-1; D might be TRBD2 (6 bases). Trimming removed 1 base at V and 9 bases at J, with 19 bases between. The CDR3 length is 16 residues. CDR1 is LGHNA and CDR2 is YSLEER in the germline V gene. For the CDR3, the DNA is TGCGCCAGCAGCCAAGCGGCGGGACCAATGCCCCCTGAGCAGTTCTTC. It yields the protein CASSQAAGPMPPEQFF.